Given below is one T cell receptor beta chain in context. The sample belongs to a study of blood T cell repertoires in COVID-19. The V gene lost 4 bases and the J gene lost 4 bases, with 10 bases spanning the gap. This CDR3 region has 13 residues. Germline CDR1 reads MGHDK; CDR2 reads SYGVNS. Sequenced by immunoSEQ multiplex PCR; TCRdb stores in-frame clones only, minus some. This sample has approximately 17,000 clones, with 88% found just once. The origin of this receptor is a woman aged 25-40 years who had recovered from COVID-19. Sequencing was performed on PBMCs or T cells enriched from blood (not recorded which). V and J are TRBV25-1 and TRBJ1-2, with D unresolved. CDR3 residues: CASSGLLAYGYTF. The CDR3 nucleotides are TGTGCCAGCAGTGGGCTCTTGGCCTATGGCTACACCTTC.